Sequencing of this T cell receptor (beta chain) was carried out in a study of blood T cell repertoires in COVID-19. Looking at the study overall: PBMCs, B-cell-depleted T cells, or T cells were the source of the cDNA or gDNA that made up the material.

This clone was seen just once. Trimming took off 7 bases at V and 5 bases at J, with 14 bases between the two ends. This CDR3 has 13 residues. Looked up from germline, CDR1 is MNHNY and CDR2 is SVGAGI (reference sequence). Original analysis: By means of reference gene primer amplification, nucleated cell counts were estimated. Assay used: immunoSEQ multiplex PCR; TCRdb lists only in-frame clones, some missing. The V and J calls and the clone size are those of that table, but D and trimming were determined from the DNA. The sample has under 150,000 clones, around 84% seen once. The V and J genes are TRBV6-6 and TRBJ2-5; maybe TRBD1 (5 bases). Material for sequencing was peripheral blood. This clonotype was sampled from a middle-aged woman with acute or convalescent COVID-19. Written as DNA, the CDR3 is TGTGCCAGCACCCCCCAGGGTGGGGAGACCCAGTACTTC. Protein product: CASTPQGGETQYF.